A selection of T cell receptor beta chains follows, all from one sample in a study of T cells in Graves' hyperthyroidism and ophthalmopathy. MiXCR, run by TCRdb on the multiplex PCR reads, gives a single entry per CDR3 protein. Here the sample spans more than 550,000 distinct CDR3 sequences, roughly 17% being singletons. Sample: blood. Every receptor here comes from a man aged 50 to 60 with Graves' hyperthyroidism. CDR3s include the opening cysteine and the closing phenylalanine or tryptophan. The order of the fields is CDR3 protein, CDR3 DNA, D gene, J gene, V gene, clone size. D genes are given only for firm matches. Rows give clone size only sometimes, using once, few, many, or a class for an expanded clone.

cdr3_aa: CASRTLAGGTDTQYF; cdr3_nt: TGTGCCAGCAGGACACTAGCGGGAGGGACAGATACGCAGTATTTT; d_call: TRBD2; j_call: TRBJ2-3; v_call: TRBV6-1; clone_size: many
cdr3_aa: CASSALGVVHTDTQYF; cdr3_nt: TGTGCCAGTAGTGCATTGGGGGTGGTACACACAGATACGCAGTATTTT; d_call: -; j_call: TRBJ2-3; v_call: TRBV19; clone_size: many
cdr3_aa: CASSQDRDVPSSYNEQFF; cdr3_nt: TGCGCCAGCAGCCAAGATAGGGACGTACCAAGCTCCTACAATGAGCAGTTCTTC; d_call: -; j_call: TRBJ2-1; v_call: TRBV4-1; clone_size: -
cdr3_aa: CASSSGPGGGIQYF; cdr3_nt: TGTGCCAGCAGTTCGGGCCCCGGGGGAGGCATTCAGTACTTC; d_call: -; j_call: TRBJ2-4; v_call: TRBV25-1; clone_size: -
cdr3_aa: CAWSAAGTGYPYEQYF; cdr3_nt: TGTGCCTGGAGTGCGGCCGGGACAGGGTACCCCTACGAGCAGTACTTC; d_call: TRBD1; j_call: TRBJ2-7; v_call: TRBV30; clone_size: -
cdr3_aa: CASSARGRGPPGELFF; cdr3_nt: TGTGCCAGCAGCGCGAGAGGCAGGGGACCCCCCGGGGAGCTGTTTTTT; d_call: -; j_call: TRBJ2-2; v_call: TRBV11-3; clone_size: -
cdr3_aa: CASNSPTSYGYTF; cdr3_nt: TGTGCCAGCAACTCGCCAACCAGCTATGGCTACACCTTC; d_call: -; j_call: TRBJ1-2; v_call: TRBV28; clone_size: few
cdr3_aa: CASSLIGTGTDTQYF; cdr3_nt: TGTGCCAGCAGCTTAATCGGGACAGGGACAGATACGCAGTATTTT; d_call: TRBD1; j_call: TRBJ2-3; v_call: TRBV7-2; clone_size: few
cdr3_aa: CASSLASQTGNGYTF; cdr3_nt: TGCGCCAGCAGCTTGGCTTCTCAAACGGGAAATGGCTACACCTTC; d_call: -; j_call: TRBJ1-2; v_call: TRBV5-1; clone_size: many
cdr3_aa: CASSSQGQTEAFF; cdr3_nt: TGTGCCAGCAGCTCACAGGGGCAAACTGAAGCTTTCTTT; d_call: TRBD1; j_call: TRBJ1-1; v_call: TRBV7-3; clone_size: -
cdr3_aa: CASSLLPRDPHEQYF; cdr3_nt: TGTGCCAGCAGTTTACTACCTCGGGACCCACACGAGCAGTACTTC; d_call: -; j_call: TRBJ2-7; v_call: TRBV12-3/TRBV12-4; clone_size: many
cdr3_aa: CASAPTRDTQYF; cdr3_nt: TGTGCCAGCGCCCCAACCCGAGATACGCAGTATTTT; d_call: -; j_call: TRBJ2-3; v_call: TRBV27; clone_size: many
cdr3_aa: CATSDPGTDNYGYTF; cdr3_nt: TGTGCCACCAGTGACCCCGGGACAGATAACTATGGCTACACCTTC; d_call: TRBD1; j_call: TRBJ1-2; v_call: TRBV24-1; clone_size: -
cdr3_aa: CASSVTRDRGPYGYTF; cdr3_nt: TGTGCCAGCAGCGTGACCCGGGACAGGGGGCCCTATGGCTACACCTTC; d_call: TRBD1; j_call: TRBJ1-2; v_call: TRBV7-2; clone_size: -
cdr3_aa: CASSQGTDQPQHF; cdr3_nt: TGTGCCAGCAGCCAAGGGACAGATCAGCCCCAGCATTTT; d_call: TRBD1; j_call: TRBJ1-5; v_call: TRBV12-3/TRBV12-4; clone_size: many
cdr3_aa: CASIQGSDYGYTF; cdr3_nt: TGTGCCAGCATCCAGGGTTCGGACTATGGCTACACCTTC; d_call: -; j_call: TRBJ1-2; v_call: TRBV28; clone_size: -
cdr3_aa: CSVGGLLNEQYF; cdr3_nt: TGCAGCGTGGGGGGGCTCCTTAACGAGCAGTACTTC; d_call: -; j_call: TRBJ2-7; v_call: TRBV29-1; clone_size: many
cdr3_aa: CASNDRGYTEAFF; cdr3_nt: TGTGCCAGTAACGACAGGGGATACACTGAAGCTTTCTTT; d_call: TRBD1; j_call: TRBJ1-1; v_call: TRBV19; clone_size: few
cdr3_aa: CASSEWGSNYGYTF; cdr3_nt: TGTGCCAGCAGTGAATGGGGTTCAAACTATGGCTACACCTTC; d_call: -; j_call: TRBJ1-2; v_call: TRBV2; clone_size: few
cdr3_aa: CASSPGDSRRPVSYEQYF; cdr3_nt: TGTGCCAGCAGCCCAGGTGATAGCAGGAGGCCCGTCTCCTACGAGCAGTACTTC; d_call: -; j_call: TRBJ2-7; v_call: TRBV7-9; clone_size: -
cdr3_aa: CASSVGLAPYNEQFF; cdr3_nt: TGTGCCAGTAGTGTGGGACTAGCGCCATACAATGAGCAGTTCTTC; d_call: TRBD2; j_call: TRBJ2-1; v_call: TRBV19; clone_size: few
cdr3_aa: CSARAGLTEKLFF; cdr3_nt: TGCAGTGCTAGAGCGGGACTAACGGAAAAACTGTTTTTT; d_call: -; j_call: TRBJ1-4; v_call: TRBV20-1; clone_size: many
cdr3_aa: CATSDLNLDYGYTF; cdr3_nt: TGTGCCACCAGTGACCTCAACTTGGACTATGGCTACACCTTC; d_call: -; j_call: TRBJ1-2; v_call: TRBV24-1; clone_size: many
cdr3_aa: CASSPEGDYGYTF; cdr3_nt: TGTGCCAGCTCACCTGAAGGGGACTATGGCTACACCTTC; d_call: -; j_call: TRBJ1-2; v_call: TRBV18; clone_size: many
cdr3_aa: CASSLRDFSGNTIYF; cdr3_nt: TGTGCCAGCAGCCTGCGGGACTTCTCTGGAAACACCATATATTTT; d_call: -; j_call: TRBJ1-3; v_call: TRBV3-1; clone_size: few
cdr3_aa: CAREGRPEGATNEKLFF; cdr3_nt: TGTGCCAGGGAGGGCCGCCCCGAGGGCGCAACTAATGAAAAACTGTTTTTT; d_call: -; j_call: TRBJ1-4; v_call: TRBV7-2; clone_size: few
cdr3_aa: CASSESVASGRGPDTQYF; cdr3_nt: TGTGCCAGCAGTGAATCCGTGGCTAGCGGACGGGGGCCAGATACGCAGTATTTT; d_call: -; j_call: TRBJ2-3; v_call: TRBV2; clone_size: many
cdr3_aa: CASRQSSVAHEQYF; cdr3_nt: TGTGCCAGCAGGCAATCCTCAGTTGCCCACGAGCAGTACTTC; d_call: -; j_call: TRBJ2-7; v_call: TRBV3-1; clone_size: few